The present T cell receptor (beta chain) was sequenced within a study of blood T cells in healthy people across ages. Whole-study results and caveats: Using unsorted PBMCs precluded a conclusive naive versus antigen-experienced comparison.

The V end was cut by 0 bases, the J end by 1 base, with 13 bases between. The CDR3 spans 17 residues. Sample-barcoded 5' priming and a J-beta primer mix drove a second PCR of roughly 6 to 12 cycles. MiXCR, applied by TCRdb to the 5' RACE reads, yields one record per CDR3 protein. The sample includes about 930,000 distinct CDR3 sequences, approximately 32% of them seen just once. Peripheral blood samples of about 10 milliliters were drawn from each donor. About this clonotype: The antigen is undetermined.

This same sample was also taken into another study, of T cells of mothers and their children. That investigation notes: There were over 8.5 million TCR beta CDR3 reads from each mother and approximately 2.9 million from each child.

The TCR originated in a woman in her 40s in good health. The chain joins TRBV12-3 or TRBV12-4 to TRBJ2-4; D may correspond to TRBD1 or TRBD2 (5 bases each). Sequenced input: blood. DNA of the CDR3: TGTGCCAGCAGTTTAGCGAGGGGTGGGATTGCCAAAAACATTCAGTACTTC. Protein: CASSLARGGIAKNIQYF.